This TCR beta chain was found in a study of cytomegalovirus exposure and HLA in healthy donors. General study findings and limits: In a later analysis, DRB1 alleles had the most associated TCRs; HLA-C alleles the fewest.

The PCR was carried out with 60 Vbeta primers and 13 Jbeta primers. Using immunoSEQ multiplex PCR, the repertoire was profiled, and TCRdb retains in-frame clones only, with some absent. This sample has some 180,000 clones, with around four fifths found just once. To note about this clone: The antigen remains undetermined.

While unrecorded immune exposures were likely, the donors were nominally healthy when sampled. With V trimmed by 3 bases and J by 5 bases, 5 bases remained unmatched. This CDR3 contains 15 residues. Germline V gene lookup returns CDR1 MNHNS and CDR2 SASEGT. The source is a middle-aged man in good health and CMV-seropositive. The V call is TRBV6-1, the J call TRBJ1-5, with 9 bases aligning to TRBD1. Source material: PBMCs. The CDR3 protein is CASSDEQGAYQPQHF. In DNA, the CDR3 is TGTGCCAGCAGTGATGAACAGGGGGCCTATCAGCCCCAGCATTTT.